The T cell receptor beta chain described here comes from a study of cytomegalovirus exposure and HLA in healthy donors. Study at large: Unique TCRs from HLA-typed donors, about 85 million of them, were held in an early data release. General study findings and limits: One variant, a missense change in DCLRE1C, was linked in a later analysis to TCR beta V- and J-gene trimming. The study put some 150 TCR beta chains on its list as cytomegalovirus-associated. Information on immune exposure was restricted to one variable (CMV serostatus).

This PCR relied on a set of 60 Vbeta primers and 13 Jbeta primers. The data were produced by immunoSEQ multiplex PCR, yet TCRdb's version contains in-frame clones alone and is incomplete. Altogether roughly 140,000 clones are present, about 88% being singletons, with the ten largest covering roughly 2.3%. Regarding this clone: What it recognizes is unknown.

V was pared by 2 bases and J by 2 bases, with 13 bases between. Per germline, CDR1 MDHEN and CDR2 SYDVKM. This CDR3 contains 15 residues. The sample comprised PBMCs. This chain links TRBV28 with TRBJ2-7; D is perhaps TRBD1 (6 bases). This clonotype was obtained from a woman aged 18 to 35 in good health and CMV-seronegative. Here the CDR3 DNA reads TGTGCCAGCAGTTTAGGGGGCCCGCTGGCCTACGAGCAGTACTTC. The encoded protein is CASSLGGPLAYEQYF.